This T cell receptor (beta chain) was identified during a study of blood T cell repertoires in COVID-19. This clone was seen a few times. Clones were sequenced by immunoSEQ multiplex PCR, and TCRdb holds only the in-frame ones, with some missing. In the table there are about 89,000 clones, about 95% of which are singletons. CDR3 length: 17 residues. Trimming removed 5 bases from V and 2 bases from J; junction bases left unmatched: 14. CDR1 SGHTA and CDR2 FQGNSA come from the germline V gene. The receptor was isolated from a human donor with active COVID-19. The donor label of this sample is uncertain. The rearrangement links TRBV7-2 to TRBJ2-7; 8 nucleotides agree with TRBD2. The sequencing sample was made of peripheral blood. In DNA, the CDR3 is TGTGCCAGCAGCCCCGGGGGGGGAGCTGGCCTTGCCTACGAGCAGTACTTC. It encodes CASSPGGGAGLAYEQYF.